This T cell receptor beta chain was found in a study of CD8 T cells in ankylosing spondylitis. Study-level results: According to the report, clones linked to the disease were significantly enriched in matched synovial fluid samples taken from ankylosing spondylitis patients.

MiXCR, applied by TCRdb to the 5' RACE reads, yields one record per CDR3 protein. The table records more than 150,000 distinct CDR3 sequences, roughly 11% of them present only once. This clonotype was picked up a small number of times. Antigen specificity is unknown. This CDR3 contains 14 residues. Trimming removed 6 bases at V and 0 bases at J, with 12 bases between. CDR1 and CDR2 (germline): MNHNS, SASEGT. The J gene is TRBJ2-7, the V gene TRBV6-1, with D unresolved. Sequenced: blood, either unsorted or a sorted T cell fraction (not recorded which). The source is a male donor with ankylosing spondylitis or in good health (not recorded which). DNA for the CDR3: TGTGCCAGCAGGATCAGTGCTTCCTCCTACGAGCAGTACTTC. This codes for CASRISASSYEQYF.